A selection of T cell receptor beta chains follows, all from one sample in a study of blood T cell repertoires in COVID-19. Sequencing used immunoSEQ multiplex PCR; TCRdb keeps in-frame clones, though not all of them. The sample lists almost 250,000 clones, approximately 86% seen once, with about 1.6% in the top ten. Sequencing was carried out using PBMCs or T cells enriched from blood (not recorded which). The source of these receptors is a woman aged 50 to 65 who had recovered from COVID-19. Each CDR3 is given with its conserved first and last residue. Fields, in order: V gene, J gene, D gene, CDR3 protein, CDR3 DNA. The D gene is left open where the match is weak.

v_gene: TRBV7-2
j_gene: TRBJ2-1
d_gene: TRBD2
CDR3aa: CASGHWRGGSYNEQFF
CDR3nt: TGTGCCAGCGGGCATTGGCGGGGGGGCTCCTACAATGAGCAGTTCTTC

v_gene: TRBV27
j_gene: TRBJ2-7
d_gene: TRBD1
CDR3aa: CASSTSGGEQYF
CDR3nt: TGTGCCAGCAGTACATCAGGGGGCGAGCAGTACTTC

v_gene: TRBV29-1
j_gene: TRBJ1-1
d_gene: -
CDR3aa: CSVGLRQKAFF
CDR3nt: TGCAGCGTTGGTCTGCGTCAAAAAGCTTTCTTT

v_gene: TRBV7-6
j_gene: TRBJ2-7
d_gene: -
CDR3aa: CASSLEGGNSYEQYF
CDR3nt: TGTGCCAGCAGCTTAGAAGGGGGAAACTCCTACGAGCAGTACTTC

v_gene: TRBV6-5
j_gene: TRBJ1-2
d_gene: TRBD1
CDR3aa: CASRGATGFNYGYTF
CDR3nt: TGTGCCAGCAGGGGGGCGACAGGGTTTAACTATGGCTACACCTTC

v_gene: TRBV5-6
j_gene: TRBJ2-7
d_gene: -
CDR3aa: CASSPRSQGRPYEQYF
CDR3nt: TGTGCCAGCAGCCCGAGATCGCAGGGGAGACCCTACGAGCAGTACTTC

v_gene: TRBV28
j_gene: TRBJ2-7
d_gene: TRBD2
CDR3aa: CASSSRTSEYSF
CDR3nt: TGTGCCAGCAGTTCGCGGACTAGCGAGTATTCCTTC

v_gene: TRBV28
j_gene: TRBJ2-2
d_gene: TRBD2
CDR3aa: CASRNGLAGVGNTGELFF
CDR3nt: TGTGCCAGCAGAAACGGACTAGCGGGAGTTGGGAACACCGGGGAGCTGTTTTTT

v_gene: TRBV20-1
j_gene: TRBJ2-5
d_gene: TRBD2
CDR3aa: CRSTSGETQYF
CDR3nt: TGCAGGAGTACTAGCGGGGAGACCCAGTACTTC

v_gene: TRBV11-2
j_gene: TRBJ2-1
d_gene: TRBD2
CDR3aa: CASSFSTSGFTFF
CDR3nt: TGTGCCAGCAGCTTCTCGACTAGCGGGTTTACGTTCTTC